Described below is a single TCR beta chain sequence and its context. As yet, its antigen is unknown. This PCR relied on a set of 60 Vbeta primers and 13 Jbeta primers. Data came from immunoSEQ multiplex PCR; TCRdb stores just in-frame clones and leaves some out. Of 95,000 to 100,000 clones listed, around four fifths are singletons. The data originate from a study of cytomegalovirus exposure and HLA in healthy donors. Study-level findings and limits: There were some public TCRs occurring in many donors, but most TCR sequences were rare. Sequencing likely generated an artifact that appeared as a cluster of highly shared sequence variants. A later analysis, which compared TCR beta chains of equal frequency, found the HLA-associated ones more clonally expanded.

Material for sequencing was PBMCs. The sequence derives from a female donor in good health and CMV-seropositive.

CDR3 bases: TGCAGCGTTGAAGAGTTCTCCGTGAACACTGAAGCTTTCTTT. Its protein product is CSVEEFSVNTEAFF. This chain links TRBV29-1 with TRBJ1-1; no definite D call. Germline assignment: CDR1 SQVTM and CDR2 ANQGSEA. The CDR3 consists of 14 residues. V dropped 0 bases and J dropped 0 bases, with 8 bases sitting between them.